Presented here are 29 T cell receptor beta chains from one specimen sequenced in a study of T cell responses to AZD1222 COVID-19 vaccine. Libraries were prepared by immunoSEQ multiplex PCR; TCRdb keeps only in-frame clonotypes and omits some of them. Here the sample spans over 110,000 clones, roughly 91% being singletons. Sequences were derived from peripheral blood, sampled on day 0 of AZD1222 vaccination. These receptors came from an adult in good health.

Concerning this clone itself: At the DNA level, this CDR3 is encoded by other sequences in the same sample as well. V gene TRBV19 combines with J gene TRBJ1-1, with 7 positions matching TRBD1. CDR1 LNHDA and CDR2 SQIVND come from the germline V gene (reference sequence). The V segment lost 4 bases and the J segment 5 bases; nucleotides outside the gene matches: 4. The CDR3 is 13 residues long. The CDR3 sequence is CASSNRGGTEAFF. CDR3 DNA: TGTGCCAGTAGTAACAGGGGCGGGACTGAAGCTTTCTTT.

This clone turned up a few times. This chain uses TRBV4-3 with TRBJ1-3, with a weak D call TRBD1 (5 bases). The CDR3 spans 17 residues. From germline, CDR1 is LGHNA and CDR2 YSLEER. V lost 1 base and J lost 7, with 20 bases in between. CDR3 residues: CASSQAKGPIIRNTIYF. The CDR3 coding sequence is TGCGCCAGCAGCCAAGCTAAGGGGCCTATCATTAGGAACACCATATATTTT.

The V gene is TRBV2, the J gene TRBJ2-7; TRBD2 might be the D (7 bases). V lost 9 bases and J lost 2, with 20 bases in between. CDR1 and CDR2 from the germline V gene are SNHLY and FYNNEI. This CDR3 region has 15 residues. The CDR3 sequence: CASEGGGGAPYEQYF. The CDR3, as DNA: TGTGCCAGTGAAGGGGGTGGGGGGGCCCCCTACGAGCAGTACTTC.

This clone appeared a single time. The chain employs TRBV21-1 and TRBJ2-1. TRBV21-1 is termed a pseudogene. This CDR3 spans 15 amino acids. In DNA form, the CDR3 reads TGTGCCAGCAGCAGCGGCAGGAAAGTATACAATGAGCAGTTCTTC. Protein product: CASSSGRKVYNEQFF.

The gene calls are TRBV4-2 and TRBJ2-1; D call uncertain. Trimming took off 0 bases at V and 2 bases at J, with 20 bases between the two ends. Germline V gene sequence: CDR1 LGHNA, CDR2 YNFKEQ. The CDR3 runs 19 residues. CDR3 protein: CASSQDIGSTDSTYNEQFF. CDR3 nucleotides: TGTGCCAGCAGCCAAGACATCGGAAGTACCGACTCGACCTACAATGAGCAGTTCTTC.

The rearrangement uses TRBV10-3 and TRBJ2-7; 9 bases map to TRBD1. The CDR3 is made up of 14 amino acids. The trim removed 10 bases at V and 5 bases at J, leaving 12 bases unmatched. Germline CDR1 is ENHRY and CDR2 is SYGVKD. The CDR3 DNA follows: TGTGCCACCCTCCCGGGGACAGGGTTTCACGAGCAGTACTTC. Residues: CATLPGTGFHEQYF.

CDR3 in DNA: TGTGCCAGCAGTTATTCGGTTATCGAGGGTGGCGCAGATACGCAGTATTTT. Translating gives CASSYSVIEGGADTQYF. The chain employs TRBV6-2 or TRBV6-3 and TRBJ2-3; tentatively, D is TRBD2 (5 bases). Germline CDR1 reads MNHEY; CDR2 reads SVGEGT. The CDR3 has 17 residues. V lost 3 bases and J 4 bases, leaving 20 bases between the germline ends.

V gene TRBV4-1 combines with J gene TRBJ1-2, with D unresolved. Trimming cost V 0 bases and J 3 bases, with 11 bases left between them. This CDR3 contains 15 residues. CDR1 is MGHRA and CDR2 is YSYEKL in the germline V gene. The CDR3 DNA is TGCGCCAGCAGCCAAGACCCCACAGAACACTATGGCTACACCTTC. Protein sequence: CASSQDPTEHYGYTF.

This clone occurred once. The V and J genes are TRBV11-2 and TRBJ2-1; D call uncertain. CDR3 length: 11 residues. Trimming left V 4 bases short and J 6 bases short, with 4 bases between. Germline CDR1 is SGHAT and CDR2 is FQNNGV. The CDR3 protein is CASSWINEQFF. CDR3 DNA sequence: TGTGCCAGCAGCTGGATCAATGAGCAGTTCTTC.

The CDR3 nucleotides are TGTGCCAGCAAATCAACAGGGGGCTATGGAAACACCATATATTTT. Protein product: CASKSTGGYGNTIYF. This rearrangement joins TRBV6-6 to TRBJ1-3; 9 bases agree with TRBD1. From germline, CDR1 is MNHNY and CDR2 SVGAGI (reference sequence). There are 15 residues in the CDR3. V was pared by 7 bases and J by 3 bases, with 7 bases of the junction left unmatched.

The chain combines TRBV30 with TRBJ2-5; 8 bases are shared with TRBD2. Unmatched junction bases numbered 7, after V lost 3 bases and J lost 7 bases. Germline lookup yields CDR1 GTSNPN and CDR2 SVGIG (reference sequence). CDR3 length equals 13 residues. Here the CDR3 reads CAWSPTSGVTQYF. The CDR3 nucleotides are TGTGCCTGGAGCCCTACTAGCGGCGTGACCCAGTACTTC. Full variable domain (outside the CDR3, taken from reference TRBV30 and TRBJ2-5): SQTIHQWPATLVQPVGSPLSLECTVEGTSNPNLYWYRQAAGRGLQLLFYSVGIGQISSEVPQNLSASRPQDRQFILSSKKLLLSDSGFYLCAWSPTSGVTQYFGPGTRLLVL.

The chain couples TRBV2 to TRBJ1-4; TRBD1 is a possible D gene (6 bases). V was clipped by 8 bases and J by 4 bases, with 14 bases between them. Germline V gene sequence: CDR1 SNHLY, CDR2 FYNNEI. The CDR3 contains 14 residues. The CDR3 region has the DNA TGTGCCAGCCGCCGGGCGGACAGTAATGAAAAACTGTTTTTT. Translation: CASRRADSNEKLFF.

This chain links TRBV30 with TRBJ1-5; D is uncertain. V lost 0 bases and J 1 base, leaving 10 bases between the germline ends. CDR3 length: 15 residues. Germline CDR1 reads GTSNPN; CDR2 reads SVGIG (reference sequence). The CDR3 DNA is TGTGCCTGGAGTGTAGGATCAGTAAGCAATCAGCCCCAGCATTTT. Amino acid sequence: CAWSVGSVSNQPQHF.

CDR3 nucleotide sequence: TGTGCCAGCAGTTACAGGGAGGGGACTGAAGCTTTCTTT. This codes for CASSYREGTEAFF. The J gene is TRBJ1-1, the V gene TRBV2; maybe TRBD1 (6 bases). CDR3 length: 13 residues. Germline V gene sequence: CDR1 SNHLY, CDR2 FYNNEI. The V end lost 5 bases, the J end lost 5 bases, and 12 bases lay between the germline ends.

Written as DNA, the CDR3 is TGTGCCAGCAGCTTAACTAGCGGGGGGGCATACAATGAGCAGTTCTTC. This gives the protein CASSLTSGGAYNEQFF. This chain uses TRBV5-6 with TRBJ2-1, with TRBD2 identical over 13 bases. V lost 2 bases and J lost 4; bases outside the gene matches: 3. In germline, CDR1 is SGHDT, CDR2 YYEEEE. CDR3 size: 16 residues.

V and J are TRBV7-2 and TRBJ2-7; 7 nucleotides agree with TRBD2. The germline gives CDR1 SGHTA, CDR2 FQGNSA. V dropped 5 bases and J dropped 3; count of bases not matched to a gene: 16. The CDR3 loop spans 17 amino acids. CDR3 in amino acids: CASSLEGAGVLVYEQYF. The CDR3 DNA reads TGTGCCAGCAGCCTGGAAGGGGCGGGGGTGCTCGTCTACGAGCAGTACTTC.

This chain links TRBV6-1 with TRBJ1-3; D is perhaps TRBD1 (5 bases). CDR3 length: 15 residues. Trimming removed 2 bases from V and 4 bases from J, with 12 bases in between. The V gene's germline CDR1 is MNHNS and CDR2 SASEGT. This CDR3 is CASSELGPYGNTIYF. CDR3 in DNA: TGTGCCAGCAGTGAACTGGGGCCTTACGGAAACACCATATATTTT.

The gene calls are TRBV9 and TRBJ1-2; 8 bases align to TRBD1. In germline, CDR1 is SGDLS, CDR2 YYNGEE. V shed 4 bases, J shed 6 bases, and the junction held 5 bases outside the gene matches. This CDR3 comprises 13 residues. CDR3 sequence: CASSPRTGNGYTF. DNA of the CDR3: TGTGCCAGCAGCCCGCGGACAGGGAATGGCTACACCTTC.

The chain couples TRBV24-1 to TRBJ2-7; 14 nucleotides line up with TRBD2. Germline CDR1 KGHDR, CDR2 SFDVKD. This CDR3 contains 20 residues. Germline trimming cut 4 bases from V and 3 bases from J; bases unmatched to any gene: 16. Here the CDR3 DNA reads TGTGCCACCAGTGACCCCAGGACTAGCGGGAGGTCCCTTCGCCTCTACGAGCAGTACTTC. It yields the protein CATSDPRTSGRSLRLYEQYF.

This clone was detected a few times. The genes are TRBV5-5 and TRBJ2-3; D ambiguous. The CDR3 sequence is 11 residues long. Germline V gene sequence: CDR1 SGHKS, CDR2 YYEKEE (reference sequence). V lost 0 bases to trimming and J lost 5 bases, with 1 base between them. CDR3 in DNA: TGTGCCAGCAGCTTGGTAGATACGCAGTATTTT. This translates into CASSLVDTQYF. Based on the CDR3 plus reference TRBV5-5 and TRBJ2-3, the full variable domain is DAGVTQSPTHLIKTRGQQVTLRCSPISGHKSVSWYQQVLGQGPQFIFQYYEKEERGRGNFPDRFSARQFPNYSSELNVNALLLGDSALYLCASSLVDTQYFGPGTRLTVL.

J is TRBJ2-3 and V is TRBV19, with 11 bases lining up with TRBD2. Germline lookup yields CDR1 LNHDA and CDR2 SQIVND (reference sequence). The trim removed 7 bases at V and 3 bases at J, leaving 9 bases unmatched. The CDR3 is made up of 16 amino acids. The CDR3 DNA reads as TGTGCCAGTACCATAGCGGGGGGGCTTGGTACAGATACGCAGTATTTT. Protein: CASTIAGGLGTDTQYF.

Comments on this clone: The sample holds other DNA sequences that translate to the same CDR3. As DNA, the CDR3 is TGTGCCAGCAGCTTAACTGCATACGAGCAGTACTTC. Translation: CASSLTAYEQYF. The rearrangement links TRBV7-8 to TRBJ2-7; D remains unclear. Trimming pared 2 bases from V and 4 bases from J, leaving 6 bases between. Germline V gives CDR1 SGHVS, CDR2 FQNEAQ. This CDR3 has 12 amino acids.

There are a few counts of this clone. This rearrangement joins TRBV18 to TRBJ2-1, with TRBD1 matching over 10 bases. CDR1 and CDR2 from the germline V gene are KGHSH and LQKENI. The CDR3 runs to 15 residues. V lost 8 bases, J lost 8 bases, and 12 bases stayed unmatched. CDR3: CASQDTGQGHHEQFF. The CDR3 DNA follows: TGTGCCAGCCAAGACACGGGACAGGGGCACCATGAGCAGTTCTTC.

The rearrangement links TRBV29-1 to TRBJ1-1, with D uncertain. Trimming shortened V by 2 bases and J by 0 bases, and 4 bases separated the two germline ends. Germline CDR1 SQVTM, CDR2 ANQGSEA. CDR3 length: 12 residues. This CDR3 reads CSVEKVNTEAFF. CDR3 coding DNA: TGCAGCGTTGAAAAGGTGAACACTGAAGCTTTCTTT.

The J gene is TRBJ1-3, the V gene TRBV11-2; no clear D. This CDR3 contains 14 residues. Trimming pared 1 base from V and 0 bases from J, leaving 4 bases between. CDR1 and CDR2 (germline): SGHAT, FQNNGV. CDR3 loop: CASSLAFSGNTIYF. The DNA for the CDR3 is TGTGCCAGCAGCTTAGCCTTCTCTGGAAACACCATATATTTT.

This chain connects TRBV27 to TRBJ2-7; 7 nucleotides match TRBD2. The CDR3 sequence is 14 residues long. The V gene end was trimmed by 6 bases and the J gene end by 4 bases; junction bases not matched to a gene: 9. From germline, CDR1 is MNHEY and CDR2 SMNVEV (reference sequence). The CDR3 coding sequence is TGTGCCAGCAGGGGGGGAGGGCCCTCGTACGAGCAGTACTTC. Its protein product is CASRGGGPSYEQYF.

This chain uses TRBV3-1 (or the pseudogene TRBV3-2) with TRBJ2-2, with TRBD1 identical over 8 bases. CDR1 and CDR2 (germline): LGHDT, YNNKEL (reference sequence). The junction had 9 bases not matched to a gene; V was cut back by 1 base and J by 5 bases. This CDR3 contains 17 residues. CDR3 amino acids: CASSQASGGAWTGELFF. CDR3 nucleotides: TGTGCCAGCAGCCAAGCGTCAGGGGGCGCGTGGACCGGGGAGCTGTTTTTT.

The chain couples TRBV7-2 to TRBJ1-3; unclear D gene. There are 15 residues in the CDR3. CDR1 and CDR2 (germline): SGHTA, FQGNSA. V was pared by 8 bases and J by 0 bases, with 14 bases between. CDR3 in DNA: TGTGCCAGCGCCATATTGCCAGGCTCTGGAAACACCATATATTTT. It specifies CASAILPGSGNTIYF.

The rearrangement links TRBV6-5 to TRBJ1-5, with TRBD1 matching 11 bases. CDR3 length equals 15 residues. Trimming removed 6 bases from V and 6 bases from J; junction bases left unmatched: 7. In germline, CDR1 is MNHEY, CDR2 SVGAGI. The CDR3 loop reads CASSPGTGGGQPQHF. In DNA form, the CDR3 reads TGTGCCAGCAGCCCCGGGACAGGGGGAGGTCAGCCCCAGCATTTT.